Sequencing of this TCR beta chain was carried out in a study of tumor-infiltrating lymphocytes in primary liver carcinoma. Unsorted bulk tissue (about 18-30 mg) underwent RNA and DNA co-extraction. With chronic HBV infection, the patients were also treatment-naive. Per germline, CDR1 SGHAT and CDR2 FQNNGV. The CDR3 is made up of 12 amino acids. A constant-region primer primed TCR beta cDNA synthesis from about 0.45 ug of total RNA. Three nested multiplex PCR rounds of slightly modified ARM-PCR generated TCR beta libraries. Forward primers for TRBV1-TRBV30 and a C-beta reverse primer served the first two PCR rounds, at 10 cycles each. TCRdb reprocessed the multiplex PCR reads via MiXCR and lists one record per CDR3 protein. The data hold about 84,000 distinct CDR3 sequences, with around 70% observed a single time. Remarks on this clonotype: One end of the junction varies from germline; a read error may be responsible.

J is TRBJ2-5 and V is TRBV11-2; no clear D gene. Sequenced material: liver tumor tissue from sampling region 1. Indicated subset: tumor region T1, superior pole. This clonotype was obtained from a man aged 40-55 years with primary liver carcinoma and hepatitis B virus infection. As DNA, the CDR3 is TGTGCCAGCAGTATAGAGGAAAGGGCCCAATACTTC. This gives the protein CASSIEERAQYF.